This paragraph covers one T cell receptor beta chain sequence. A read error may account for a junction end that differs from germline. This sample is part of a study of CD8+CD57+ T cells in acquired aplastic anemia. At the level of the study: The DNA of sorted CD4+ and CD8+ cells averaged approximately 3.2 ug.

TCR beta VDJ combinations and CDR3 sequences were profiled from genomic DNA. Each CDR3 protein is one row after TCRdb ran MiXCR on the reads. This repertoire shows roughly 250,000 distinct CDR3 sequences, 82% found once; its top ten account for 35% to 50%. Germline V gene lookup returns CDR1 SGHVS and CDR2 FQNEAQ. The CDR3 extends over 13 amino acids. Sequencing involved patients with CD8+CD57+ cell expansion previously shown by flow cytometry. The chain recombines TRBV7-8 with TRBJ2-3; possibly TRBD1 or TRBD2 for D (5 bases each). The source material was sorted CD4+, CD8+, or CD8+CD57+ T cells (not recorded which) from PBMCs. The sequence was obtained from a human donor with aplastic anemia. CDR3 bases: TGTGCCAGCAGGTTCCATGGAGACGGGACGCAGCTTTTT. This encodes CASRFHGDGTQLF.